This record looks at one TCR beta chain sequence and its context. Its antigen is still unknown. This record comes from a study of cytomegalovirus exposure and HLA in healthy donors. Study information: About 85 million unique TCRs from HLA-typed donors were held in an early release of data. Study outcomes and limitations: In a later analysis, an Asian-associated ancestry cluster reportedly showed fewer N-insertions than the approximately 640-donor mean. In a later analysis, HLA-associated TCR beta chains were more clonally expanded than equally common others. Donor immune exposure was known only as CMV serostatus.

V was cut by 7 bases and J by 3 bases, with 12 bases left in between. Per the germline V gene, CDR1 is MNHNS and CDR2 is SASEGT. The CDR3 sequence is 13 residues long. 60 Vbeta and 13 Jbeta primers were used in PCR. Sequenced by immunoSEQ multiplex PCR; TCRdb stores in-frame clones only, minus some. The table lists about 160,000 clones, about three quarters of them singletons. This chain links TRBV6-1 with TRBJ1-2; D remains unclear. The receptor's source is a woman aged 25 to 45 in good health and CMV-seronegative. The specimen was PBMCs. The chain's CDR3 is CASIPAGDYGYTF. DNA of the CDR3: TGTGCCAGCATCCCAGCGGGAGACTATGGCTACACCTTC.